The rows below give T cell receptor beta chains drawn from one sample of a study of cytomegalovirus exposure and HLA in healthy donors. Here immunoSEQ multiplex PCR was the method, and the copy in TCRdb shows in-frame clones only, minus some. This sample carries about 190,000 clones, roughly 74% of them seen once, and the ten largest clones take 1.5% to 2%. Sequenced input: PBMCs. These receptors all come from a woman aged 25 to 45 in good health and CMV-seronegative. Each CDR3 is given without its conserved first and last residue. Each record gives: J gene, V gene, D gene, CDR3 protein. The D gene is left open where the match is weak.

j_gene: TRBJ2-5
v_gene: TRBV5-6
d_gene: TRBD2
CDR3aa: ASSELGAGVEETQY

j_gene: TRBJ1-3
v_gene: TRBV18
d_gene: TRBD1
CDR3aa: ASSPGTVSGNTIY

j_gene: TRBJ1-3
v_gene: TRBV7-6
d_gene: -
CDR3aa: ASSISPRAGNTIY

j_gene: TRBJ2-5
v_gene: TRBV5-6
d_gene: TRBD1
CDR3aa: ASSLYPTGGAETQY

j_gene: TRBJ1-2
v_gene: TRBV7-6
d_gene: -
CDR3aa: ASSSRVYGYT

j_gene: TRBJ2-7
v_gene: TRBV13
d_gene: TRBD2
CDR3aa: ASSSGLAGPYEQY

j_gene: TRBJ2-2
v_gene: TRBV7-2
d_gene: -
CDR3aa: ASSLTSLGGELF

j_gene: TRBJ2-5
v_gene: TRBV9
d_gene: -
CDR3aa: ASNRAIQETQY

j_gene: TRBJ1-4
v_gene: TRBV7-2
d_gene: -
CDR3aa: ASSLVGGTNEKLF

j_gene: TRBJ2-6
v_gene: TRBV4-1
d_gene: TRBD2
CDR3aa: ASSHTSGVIIPAGANVLT

j_gene: TRBJ2-2
v_gene: TRBV6-1
d_gene: -
CDR3aa: ASTAGSNTGELF

j_gene: TRBJ2-4
v_gene: TRBV5-1
d_gene: TRBD2
CDR3aa: ASTPGLAGDIQY

j_gene: TRBJ2-5
v_gene: TRBV7-9
d_gene: TRBD1
CDR3aa: ASSLAATRDRGGETQY

j_gene: TRBJ1-1
v_gene: TRBV7-8
d_gene: -
CDR3aa: ASSPGRLRIASGAF

j_gene: TRBJ2-7
v_gene: TRBV7-2
d_gene: TRBD1
CDR3aa: ASSLQGPGSYEQY

j_gene: TRBJ1-2
v_gene: TRBV4-3
d_gene: -
CDR3aa: ASSQSGAQGYT

j_gene: TRBJ2-2
v_gene: TRBV6-1
d_gene: -
CDR3aa: ASTGGADTGELF

j_gene: TRBJ2-1
v_gene: TRBV18
d_gene: -
CDR3aa: ASSPQGPSYNEQF

j_gene: TRBJ2-1
v_gene: TRBV19
d_gene: -
CDR3aa: ASSIVGDYNEQF

j_gene: TRBJ2-5
v_gene: TRBV5-1
d_gene: TRBD2
CDR3aa: ASSLATSGETQY

j_gene: TRBJ2-5
v_gene: TRBV30
d_gene: -
CDR3aa: AWSVGGTKTQY

j_gene: TRBJ1-1
v_gene: TRBV6-5
d_gene: -
CDR3aa: ASSYIQGGSSTEAF

j_gene: TRBJ2-2
v_gene: TRBV11-2
d_gene: TRBD1
CDR3aa: ASSYRGRDTGELF

j_gene: TRBJ1-2
v_gene: TRBV6-5
d_gene: -
CDR3aa: ASSPSFGVNYGYT

j_gene: TRBJ1-2
v_gene: TRBV19
d_gene: -
CDR3aa: ASSMGGAYAGYT

j_gene: TRBJ1-2
v_gene: TRBV5-4
d_gene: -
CDR3aa: ASSLDGQPYGYT

j_gene: TRBJ1-2
v_gene: TRBV10-3
d_gene: -
CDR3aa: AISESIPGSTNYGYT

j_gene: TRBJ2-2
v_gene: TRBV4-3
d_gene: TRBD2
CDR3aa: ASSQDPSGSAGELF